This T cell receptor beta chain was documented in a study of response to subunit inactivated influenza vaccine. General study points: The authors suggested that few new T cells are recruited per seasonal influenza vaccination.

Details on this clonotype: The antigen remains undetermined.

Per germline, CDR1 SNHLY and CDR2 FYNNEI. This CDR3 has 19 residues. V was clipped by 10 bases and J by 2 bases, with 31 bases between them. TCRdb fed the RT-PCR reads into MiXCR, producing one record per CDR3 protein. This table has about 570,000 distinct CDR3 sequences, about 11% appearing once. The receptor was derived from a man aged 45-65 years who received an inactivated influenza vaccine. The J gene is TRBJ2-3, the V gene TRBV2, with D possibly matching TRBD2 (6 bases). The sample consisted of PBMCs from blood, taken on the day of vaccination. The CDR3 loop reads CAIRPGTALMPQLTDTQYF. The CDR3 region has the DNA TGTGCCATCAGACCCGGGACTGCGCTTATGCCCCAGCTCACAGATACGCAGTATTTT.